The 26 T cell receptor beta chains reported below all come from one sample, sequenced in a study of OX40 agonist ivuxolimab in advanced cancers. TCRdb keeps only in-frame clones here, not all; method: immunoSEQ multiplex PCR. Of roughly 65,000 clones in the sample, about 84% are singletons; the top ten hold roughly a tenth. Source: CD4+ or CD8+ T cells sorted from blood, taken in a trial of the OX40 agonist ivuxolimab. These receptors all come from an adult with an advanced solid tumor such as melanoma, head and neck, liver or kidney cancer.

This clone has only one observation. The CDR3: CASSYTGRGEETQYF. In DNA, the CDR3 is TGTGCCAGCAGCTATACAGGGAGAGGCGAAGAGACCCAGTACTTC. V is TRBV5-4 and J is TRBJ2-5; tentative D call: TRBD1 (6 bases). This CDR3 is built from 15 residues. The V gene lost 3 bases and the J gene lost 3 bases, with 15 bases spanning the gap. The V gene's germline CDR1 is SGHNT and CDR2 YYREEE (reference sequence).

This clone has only a few counts. The chain uses TRBV7-8 and TRBJ2-1; D is uncertain. Trimming removed 1 base at V and 4 bases at J, with 5 bases between. Germline-derived CDR1 and CDR2 are SGHVS and FQNEAQ. This CDR3 has 13 amino acids. The DNA of the CDR3 is TGTGCCAGCAGCTTAGGACGGTACAATGAGCAGTTCTTC. Translated: CASSLGRYNEQFF. The full variable domain, in which reference TRBV7-8 and TRBJ2-1 provide the parts outside the CDR3, is GAGVSQSPRYKVAKRGQDVALRCDPISGHVSLFWYQQALGQGPEFLTYFQNEAQLDKSGLPSDRFFAERPEGSVSTLKIQRTQQEDSAVYLCASSLGRYNEQFFGPGTRLTVL.

The chain recombines TRBV10-2 with TRBJ1-4, with TRBD1 matching over 9 bases. The length of the CDR3 is 16 residues. Germline V lookup: CDR1 WSHSY, CDR2 SAAADI. V was clipped by 1 base and J by 8 bases; unmatched bases: 8. The CDR3 DNA follows: TGCGCCAGCAGTGAGTTATGGACAGGGGATGGCGAAAAACTGTTTTTT. It is translated as CASSELWTGDGEKLFF.

This chain joins TRBV5-4 and TRBJ2-2; D is unclear. The CDR3 is made up of 13 amino acids. Germline CDR1 reads SGHNT; CDR2 reads YYREEE (reference sequence). With 3 bases removed from V and 4 bases from J, the gap between germline ends came to 7 bases. The CDR3 DNA sequence: TGTGCCAGCAGCTCCCACGGCACCGGGGAGCTGTTTTTT. Residues: CASSSHGTGELFF.

This clone has only a few counts. The CDR3 coding sequence is TGTGCCAGTAGTGGCCACGGATTGAACACTGAAGCTTTCTTT. This gives the protein CASSGHGLNTEAFF. The rearrangement uses TRBV19 and TRBJ1-1; D not resolved. CDR1 and CDR2 (germline): LNHDA, SQIVND (reference sequence). The CDR3 extends over 14 amino acids. Trimming left V 5 bases short and J 0 bases short, with 10 bases between.

This clone was seen ten or more times. This sequence joins TRBV5-4 and TRBJ1-1; no definite D call. CDR3 length: 11 residues. Trimming took 6 bases from V and 5 from J, leaving 8 bases between them. CDR1 SGHNT and CDR2 YYREEE come from the germline V gene (reference sequence). As DNA, the CDR3 is TGTGCCAGCATCTACGGTACTGAAGCTTTCTTT. It specifies CASIYGTEAFF.

The chain carries TRBV18 and TRBJ1-1; the match to TRBD1 covers 10 bases. In germline, CDR1 is KGHSH, CDR2 LQKENI. The CDR3 has 13 residues. After removal of 4 bases from V and 5 bases from J, the junction contained 1 base not matched to a gene. The CDR3 DNA follows: TGTGCCAGCTCACTGGGACAGGGGACTGAAGCTTTCTTT. This codes for CASSLGQGTEAFF.

The J gene is TRBJ1-6, the V gene TRBV18, with TRBD1 identical over 10 bases. Germline assignment: CDR1 KGHSH and CDR2 LQKENI. J was trimmed by 8 bases and V by 2 bases; bases with no gene match: 6. The CDR3 contains 16 residues. In nucleotides, the CDR3 is TGTGCCAGCTCACCAGATCCTGGACAGGGGGATTCACCCCTCCACTTT. Protein: CASSPDPGQGDSPLHF. The complete variable domain, with remaining parts taken from reference TRBV18 and TRBJ1-6, reads NAGVMQNPRHLVRRRGQEARLRCSPMKGHSHVYWYRQLPEEGLKFMVYLQKENIIDESGMPKERFSAEFPKEGPSILRIQQVVRGDSAAYFCASSPDPGQGDSPLHFGNGTRLTVT.

This clone was counted a few times. V usage is TRBV30 and J usage is TRBJ1-5; perhaps TRBD1 as D (6 bases). Germline-derived CDR1 and CDR2 are GTSNPN and SVGIG (reference sequence). CDR3 length: 13 residues. V shed 4 bases and J shed 6 bases, with 13 bases lying between them. The CDR3 here is CAWNRAHSQPQHF. The CDR3, as DNA: TGTGCCTGGAACAGGGCACATAGTCAGCCCCAGCATTTT.

This clone was detected a few times. The CDR3 here is CASSSMTGLNQPQHF. The CDR3 DNA reads TGTGCCAGCAGCTCTATGACAGGTCTCAATCAGCCCCAGCATTTT. The rearrangement joins TRBV7-2 to TRBJ1-5, with D possibly TRBD1 on 6 matching bases. Germline V gene lookup returns CDR1 SGHTA and CDR2 FQGNSA. V lost 4 bases and J lost 3, with 13 bases in between. CDR3 length: 15 amino acids.

For this clone: The germline gene is not matched at one end of the junction; a read error may be the cause. The chain carries TRBV18 and TRBJ1-1; tentative D call: TRBD1 (6 bases). This CDR3 comprises 14 residues. Germline values: CDR1 KGHSH, CDR2 LQKENI. CDR3 in amino acids: CASSSRGVNAEAFF. The CDR3 bases are TGTGCCAGCTCAAGCAGGGGAGTGAACGCTGAAGCTTTCTTT.

The rearrangement links TRBV4-1 to TRBJ2-1; 8 nucleotides align to TRBD2. CDR1 is MGHRA and CDR2 is YSYEKL in the germline V gene. V dropped 1 base and J dropped 9; count of bases not matched to a gene: 11. This CDR3 is 16 amino acids long. In DNA, the CDR3 is TGCGCCAGCAGCCAAGGATTTGCACGGGGGGGCCGTGAGCAGTTCTTC. Translated: CASSQGFARGGREQFF.

V and J are TRBV6-6 and TRBJ2-2; D is perhaps TRBD2 (6 bases). The germline V gene encodes CDR1 MNHNY and CDR2 SVGAGI (reference sequence). Trimming shortened V by 9 bases and J by 4 bases, and 21 bases separated the two germline ends. The CDR3 spans 16 residues. DNA of the CDR3: TGTGCCAGTTCATTGGGACCCCTCGGGGGCACCGGGGAGCTGTTTTTT. Translation: CASSLGPLGGTGELFF.

Only a few counts were recorded for this clone. The chain links TRBV30 to TRBJ1-4; TRBD1 might be the D (6 bases). Germline CDR1 GTSNPN, CDR2 SVGIG (reference sequence). Trimming took off 7 bases at V and 10 bases at J, with 22 bases between the two ends. The length of the CDR3 is 14 residues. In nucleotides, the CDR3 is TGTGCCTTCAGACAGGATACGAGAGGTGGAAAACTGTTTTTT. This gives the protein CAFRQDTRGGKLFF.

The V call is TRBV2, the J call TRBJ2-7, with 13 bases identical to TRBD2. CDR1 SNHLY and CDR2 FYNNEI come from the germline V gene. This CDR3 comprises 15 residues. V shed 6 bases and J 8 bases; nucleotides not matched to a gene: 10. Here the CDR3 DNA reads TGTGCCAGCAGCGACAGGACTAGCGGGAGCTTTCAGCAGTACTTC. It codes for CASSDRTSGSFQQYF.

Only a few counts were recorded for this clone. The chain recombines TRBV5-1 with TRBJ2-7; D uncertain. There are 17 residues in the CDR3. Germline assignment: CDR1 SGHRS and CDR2 YFSETQ. The V end lost 4 bases, the J end lost 4 bases, and 24 bases lay between the germline ends. CDR3 nucleotide sequence: TGCGCCAGCAGCCTCATACAGACTGAGGACCGATTTTACGAGCAGTACGTC. As protein: CASSLIQTEDRFYEQYV.

The chain has TRBV6-5 and TRBJ1-5, with no clear D. This CDR3 has 14 residues. The germline gives CDR1 MNHEY, CDR2 SVGAGI. Trimming removed 4 bases at V and 2 bases at J, with 9 bases between. CDR3 DNA sequence: TGTGCCAGCAGTTCCAAGAGGGGCAATCAGCCCCAGCATTTT. Encoded protein: CASSSKRGNQPQHF.

This clone was picked up a small number of times. The V gene is TRBV7-3, the J gene TRBJ2-1, with TRBD2 matching over 12 bases. The germline gives CDR1 SGHTA, CDR2 FQGTGA. The CDR3 has 14 residues. J gave up 7 bases and V 6 bases, and 4 bases lay outside the gene matches. CDR3 amino acids: CASRTSGGHNEQFF. The CDR3 nucleotides read TGTGCCAGCAGGACTAGCGGGGGACATAATGAGCAGTTCTTC.

V gene TRBV18 combines with J gene TRBJ2-1, with a possible D match to TRBD1 (5 bases). V lost 5 bases and J 3 bases, leaving 11 bases between the germline ends. CDR3 size: 14 residues. Germline CDR1 is KGHSH and CDR2 is LQKENI. CDR3 nucleotide sequence: TGTGCCAGCTCAGCCTTAGACAGCTACAATGAGCAGTTCTTC. It codes for CASSALDSYNEQFF.

CDR3: CASRPLPTAGNEKLFF. CDR3 nucleotide sequence: TGTGCCAGCAGGCCCCTGCCGACGGCAGGTAATGAAAAACTGTTTTTT. This chain uses TRBV2 with TRBJ1-4; D remains unclear. Germline loops: CDR1 SNHLY, CDR2 FYNNEI. V was shortened by 6 bases and J by 4 bases, with 18 bases between the two germline ends. CDR3 length: 16 residues.

This chain links TRBV6-6 with TRBJ1-2; no definite D call. This CDR3 spans 13 amino acids. The germline CDR1 and CDR2 sequences are MNHNY and SVGAGI (reference sequence). Trimming removed 6 bases at V and 3 bases at J, with 11 bases between. In DNA form, the CDR3 reads TGTGCCAGCAGCTCCGCGATCGACTATGGCTACACCTTC. Its protein product is CASSSAIDYGYTF.

This clone has only a few counts. The chain carries TRBV6-1 and TRBJ1-1; perhaps TRBD1 as D (6 bases). Germline values: CDR1 MNHNS, CDR2 SASEGT. There are 14 residues in the CDR3. Trimming cost V 6 bases and J 1 base, with 12 bases left between them. CDR3 loop: CASRDSNKNTEAFF. In DNA form, the CDR3 reads TGTGCCAGCAGGGACAGCAACAAGAACACTGAAGCTTTCTTT.

The chain employs TRBV7-2 and TRBJ2-3; 8 bases match TRBD2. V lost 8 bases to trimming and J lost 9 bases; unmatched junction nucleotides: 16. This CDR3 has 15 residues. Germline CDR1 reads SGHTA; CDR2 reads FQGNSA. The CDR3 loop is CASSLSGVGSGTQYF. CDR3 DNA sequence: TGTGCCAGCTCACTTAGCGGGGTGGGGTCCGGGACGCAGTATTTT.

The chain employs TRBV5-6 and TRBJ2-3; D may be TRBD2 (5 bases). CDR1 SGHDT and CDR2 YYEEEE come from the germline V gene. There are 14 residues in the CDR3. V dropped 2 bases and J dropped 4 bases, with 11 bases sitting between them. Written as DNA, the CDR3 is TGTGCCAGCAGCTTTTTTAGCGAGCCAGATACGCAGTATTTT. Protein sequence: CASSFFSEPDTQYF.

The chain is built from TRBV5-4 and TRBJ2-1; tentatively, D is TRBD1 or TRBD2 (6 bases each). Per germline, CDR1 SGHNT and CDR2 YYREEE (reference sequence). Trimming cost V 0 bases and J 5 bases, with 15 bases left between them. This CDR3 contains 16 residues. The CDR3 DNA follows: TGTGCCAGCAGCTTGGATGTAGGGGGGCATAACAATGAGCAGTTCTTC. It translates to CASSLDVGGHNNEQFF.

This chain joins TRBV4-3 and TRBJ2-2, with TRBD2 matching over 7 bases. CDR3 length: 16 residues. V was clipped by 0 bases and J by 5 bases; unmatched bases: 6. Germline V gene data show CDR1 as LGHNA and CDR2 as YSLEER. The CDR3 here is CASSQDRAGSTGELFF. DNA for the CDR3: TGCGCCAGCAGCCAAGATCGAGCGGGAAGTACCGGGGAGCTGTTTTTT.